This record concerns one T cell receptor beta chain sequence. TCR beta cDNA was reverse-transcribed from about 500 ng of total RNA. The reaction used a constant-region primer and ProtoScript II reverse transcriptase. Researchers made the TCR beta libraries by running three nested multiplex PCR rounds with slightly modified ARM-PCR. The two initial PCR rounds, around 10 cycles each, used TRBV1-TRBV30 forward and C-beta reverse primers. MiXCR, applied by TCRdb to the multiplex PCR reads, yields one record per CDR3 protein. The sample contains 80,000 or so distinct CDR3 sequences, roughly two thirds of which appear only once. The sample is drawn from a study of tumor-infiltrating lymphocytes in primary liver carcinoma. The wider study: Aged between 30 and 69 years, the patients were men and women.

V lost 6 bases, J lost 5 bases, and 15 bases lay in between. This CDR3 region has 14 residues. Germline CDR1 reads LNHDA; CDR2 reads SQIVND (reference sequence). From roughly 21-30 mg of unsorted bulk tissue, DNA and RNA were co-extracted together. Collection of samples drew on five separate regions of each tumor. This TCR was recovered from a woman in her fifties or sixties with primary liver carcinoma and hepatitis B virus infection. The chain couples TRBV19 to TRBJ2-3; TRBD2 is a possible D gene (5 bases). The sequenced sample consisted of liver tumor tissue from sampling region 4. Subset here: tumor region T4, right-lateral pole. The DNA of the CDR3 is TGTGCCAGTAGAAGGTCCCTAGCCAGAGATACGCAGTATTTT. Translated, it gives CASRRSLARDTQYF.